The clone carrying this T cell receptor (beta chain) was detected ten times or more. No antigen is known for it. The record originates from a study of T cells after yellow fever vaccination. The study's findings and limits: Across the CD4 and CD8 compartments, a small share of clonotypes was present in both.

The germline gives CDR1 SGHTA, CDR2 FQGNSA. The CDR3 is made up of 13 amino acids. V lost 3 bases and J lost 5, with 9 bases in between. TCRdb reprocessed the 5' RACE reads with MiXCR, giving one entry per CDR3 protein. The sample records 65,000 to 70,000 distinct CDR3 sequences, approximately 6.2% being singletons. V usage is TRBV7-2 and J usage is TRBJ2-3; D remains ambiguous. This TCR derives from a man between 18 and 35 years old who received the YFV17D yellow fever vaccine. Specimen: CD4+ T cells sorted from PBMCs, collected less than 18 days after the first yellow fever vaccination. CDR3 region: CASSFKSGDTQYF. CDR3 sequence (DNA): TGTGCCAGCAGCTTCAAGTCAGGAGATACGCAGTATTTT. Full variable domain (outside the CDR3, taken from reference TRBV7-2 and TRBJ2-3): GAGVSQSPSNKVTEKGKDVELRCDPISGHTALYWYRQSLGQGLEFLIYFQGNSAPDKSGLPSDRFSAERTGGSVSTLTIQRTQQEDSAVYLCASSFKSGDTQYFGPGTRLTVL.